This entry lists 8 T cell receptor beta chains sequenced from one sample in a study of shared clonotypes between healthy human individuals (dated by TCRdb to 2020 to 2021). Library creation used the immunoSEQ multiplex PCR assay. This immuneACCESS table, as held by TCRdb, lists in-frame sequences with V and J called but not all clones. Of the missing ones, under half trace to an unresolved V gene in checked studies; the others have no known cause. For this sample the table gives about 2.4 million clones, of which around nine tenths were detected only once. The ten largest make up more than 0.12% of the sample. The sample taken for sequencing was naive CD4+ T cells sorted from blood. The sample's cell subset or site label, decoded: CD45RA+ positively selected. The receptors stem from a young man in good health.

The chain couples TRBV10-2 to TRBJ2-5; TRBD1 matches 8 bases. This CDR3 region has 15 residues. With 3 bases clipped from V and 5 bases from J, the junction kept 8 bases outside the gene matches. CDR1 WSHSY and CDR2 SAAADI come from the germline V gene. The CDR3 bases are TGCGCCAGCAGTGATCTCGGACAGGGTGGGGAGACCCAGTACTTC. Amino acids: CASSDLGQGGETQYF.

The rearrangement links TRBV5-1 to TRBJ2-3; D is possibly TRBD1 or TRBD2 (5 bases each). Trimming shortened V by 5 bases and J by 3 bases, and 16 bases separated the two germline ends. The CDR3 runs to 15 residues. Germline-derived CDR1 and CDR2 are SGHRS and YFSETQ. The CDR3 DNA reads TGCGCCAGCAGTGCTCGCGGAGAGGGGACAGATACGCAGTATTTT. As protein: CASSARGEGTDTQYF. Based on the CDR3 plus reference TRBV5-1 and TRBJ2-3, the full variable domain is KAGVTQTPRYLIKTRGQQVTLSCSPISGHRSVSWYQQTPGQGLQFLFEYFSETQRNKGNFPGRFSGRQFSNSRSEMNVSTLELGDSALYLCASSARGEGTDTQYFGPGTRLTVL.

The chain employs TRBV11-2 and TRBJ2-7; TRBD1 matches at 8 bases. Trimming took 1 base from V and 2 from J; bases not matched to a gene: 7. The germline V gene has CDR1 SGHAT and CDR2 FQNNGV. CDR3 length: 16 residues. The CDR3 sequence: CASSLGAGGDAYEQYF. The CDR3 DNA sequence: TGTGCCAGCAGCTTAGGGGCAGGGGGCGACGCCTACGAGCAGTACTTC.

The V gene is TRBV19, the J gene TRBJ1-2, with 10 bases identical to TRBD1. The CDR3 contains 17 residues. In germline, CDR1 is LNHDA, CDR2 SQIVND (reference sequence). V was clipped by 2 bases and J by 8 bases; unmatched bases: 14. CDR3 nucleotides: TGTGCCAGTAGTATATTAGGGACAGGGGCAGGCATCGGAGGCTACACCTTC. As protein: CASSILGTGAGIGGYTF.

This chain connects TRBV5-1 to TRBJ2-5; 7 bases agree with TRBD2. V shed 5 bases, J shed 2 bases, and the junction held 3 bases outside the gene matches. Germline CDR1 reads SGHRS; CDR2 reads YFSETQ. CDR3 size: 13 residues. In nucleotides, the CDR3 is TGCGCCAGCAGGCGGGGGTCTCAAGAGACCCAGTACTTC. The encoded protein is CASRRGSQETQYF.

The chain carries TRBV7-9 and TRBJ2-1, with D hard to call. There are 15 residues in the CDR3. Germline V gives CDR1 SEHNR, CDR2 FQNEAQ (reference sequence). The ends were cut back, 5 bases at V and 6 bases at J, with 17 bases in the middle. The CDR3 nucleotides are TGTGCCAGCAGCCCCAGGATGGCAGGTGGCAATGAGCAGTTCTTC. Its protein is CASSPRMAGGNEQFF. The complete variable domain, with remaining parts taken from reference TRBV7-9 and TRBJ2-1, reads DTGVSQNPRHKITKRGQNVTFRCDPISEHNRLYWYRQTLGQGPEFLTYFQNEAQLEKSRLLSDRFSAERPKGSFSTLEIQRTEQGDSAMYLCASSPRMAGGNEQFFGPGTRLTVL.

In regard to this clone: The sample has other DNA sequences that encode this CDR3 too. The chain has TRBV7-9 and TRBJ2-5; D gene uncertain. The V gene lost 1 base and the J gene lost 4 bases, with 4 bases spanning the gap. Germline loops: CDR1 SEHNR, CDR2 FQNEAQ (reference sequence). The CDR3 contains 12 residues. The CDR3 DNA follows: TGTGCCAGCAGCTTAGGTAGAGAGACCCAGTACTTC. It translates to CASSLGRETQYF.

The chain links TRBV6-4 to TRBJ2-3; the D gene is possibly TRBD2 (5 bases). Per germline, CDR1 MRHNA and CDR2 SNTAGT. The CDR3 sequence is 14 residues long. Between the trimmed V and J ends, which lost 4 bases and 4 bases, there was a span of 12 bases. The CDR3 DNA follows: TGTGCCAGCAGTGCCCTAGCTTTTTCAGATACGCAGTATTTT. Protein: CASSALAFSDTQYF.